The 27 T cell receptor beta chains in this list originate from one sample, sequenced in a study of blood T cell repertoires in COVID-19. Some clones are missing from TCRdb's copy, which holds only in-frame ones; the method was immunoSEQ multiplex PCR. The sample holds 200,000 or so clones, 88% seen once. Sequencing used PBMCs or T cells enriched from blood (not recorded which). The receptors shown here come from a woman aged 30 to 39 who had recovered from COVID-19.

The chain recombines TRBV5-1 with TRBJ2-7; D possibly corresponds to TRBD2 (5 bases). The CDR3 has 15 residues. V dropped 1 base and J dropped 0 bases, with 11 bases sitting between them. Germline CDR1 SGHRS, CDR2 YFSETQ. This CDR3 reads CASSLSGSSSYEQYF. DNA of the CDR3: TGCGCCAGCAGCTTGTCGGGGAGCAGCTCCTACGAGCAGTACTTC.

This clone turned up a few times. The chain recombines TRBV4-1 with TRBJ1-3; D is undetermined. CDR1 is MGHRA, CDR2 YSYEKL, per germline. The CDR3 sequence is 14 residues long. V lost 2 bases, J lost 0 bases, and 5 bases lay in between. The CDR3 nucleotides read TGCGCCAGCAGCCAATATTCCTCTGGAAACACCATATATTTT. Amino acids: CASSQYSSGNTIYF.

The J gene is TRBJ2-3, the V gene TRBV12-3 or TRBV12-4; 7 positions match TRBD2. V lost 6 bases to trimming and J lost 3 bases; unmatched junction nucleotides: 3. There are 13 residues in the CDR3. The CDR3 here is CASSRRGTDTQYF. CDR3 DNA: TGTGCCAGCAGCCGGCGGGGGACAGATACGCAGTATTTT.

The gene calls are TRBV10-2 and TRBJ1-1; weak D call: TRBD1 (5 bases). The V and J ends lost 2 bases and 8 bases respectively, with 24 bases between them. Germline CDR1 WSHSY, CDR2 SAAADI. This CDR3 contains 17 residues. For the CDR3, the DNA is TGCGCCAGCAGTGAGAGTGGTCAGGGCCTTGGTTATGAGGAAGCTTTCTTT. Translating it yields CASSESGQGLGYEEAFF.

The rearrangement links TRBV12-3 or TRBV12-4 to TRBJ1-1; a possible D gene is TRBD1 (6 bases). Trimming pared 3 bases from V and 7 bases from J, leaving 9 bases between. CDR3 length: 12 amino acids. The CDR3 bases are TGTGCCAGCAGTTTTCCGACAGGTGAAGCTTTCTTT. Translation: CASSFPTGEAFF.

This sequence joins TRBV7-3 and TRBJ1-1; tentatively, D is TRBD1 (5 bases). Germline-derived CDR1 and CDR2 are SGHTA and FQGTGA. The CDR3 covers 13 residues. Trimming removed 2 bases from V and 5 bases from J, with 9 bases in between. This CDR3 reads CASSLSGRTEAFF. The DNA of the CDR3 is TGTGCCAGCAGCTTATCAGGGAGGACTGAAGCTTTCTTT.

This rearrangement joins TRBV9 to TRBJ2-2, with a tentative D call TRBD1 (8 bases). Germline V lookup: CDR1 SGDLS, CDR2 YYNGEE. V lost 0 bases to trimming and J lost 6 bases, with 12 bases between them. The CDR3 is 15 residues long. As DNA, the CDR3 is TGTGCCAGCAGCGTAGGGACAGGGAGGGCCGGGGAGCTGTTTTTT. As protein: CASSVGTGRAGELFF.

The chain couples TRBV19 to TRBJ1-4, with D possibly TRBD1 on 6 matching bases. V lost 3 bases to trimming and J lost 8 bases, with 16 bases between them. CDR1 LNHDA and CDR2 SQIVND come from the germline V gene (reference sequence). This CDR3 is 15 amino acids long. In DNA form, the CDR3 reads TGTGCCAGTAGTATTCGGACAGAATTATCCGAAAAACTGTTTTTT. Translation: CASSIRTELSEKLFF.

The gene calls are TRBV3-1 (or the pseudogene TRBV3-2) and TRBJ2-1; D might be TRBD1 (6 bases). CDR1 is LGHDT, CDR2 YNNKEL, per germline (reference sequence). CDR3 size: 16 residues. V lost 6 bases, J lost 0 bases, and 15 bases lay in between. CDR3 loop: CASSRERGSSYNEQFF. The CDR3 DNA is TGTGCCAGCAGTAGGGAAAGGGGGAGCTCCTACAATGAGCAGTTCTTC.

The CDR3 here is CASIPWDSHSTGDTEAFF. DNA of the CDR3: TGCGCCAGCATACCATGGGACAGTCACTCAACGGGAGACACTGAAGCTTTCTTT. The chain joins TRBV23-1 to TRBJ1-1; 7 positions match TRBD1. TRBV23-1 is labeled an ORF, and its function is uncertain. V gave up 7 bases and J gave up 3 bases; unmatched junction bases: 20. There are 18 residues in the CDR3.

The rearrangement links TRBV6-4 to TRBJ2-3, with unresolved D. There are 13 residues in the CDR3. Germline assignment: CDR1 MRHNA and CDR2 SNTAGT. The V and J ends lost 4 bases and 2 bases respectively, with 7 bases between them. CDR3 amino acids: CASSVSSTDTQYF. The CDR3 coding sequence is TGTGCCAGCAGTGTGTCTTCCACAGATACGCAGTATTTT.

The gene calls are TRBV6-5 and TRBJ1-1; D possibly corresponds to TRBD1 (6 bases). Germline V lookup: CDR1 MNHEY, CDR2 SVGAGI. Trimming took off 7 bases at V and 4 bases at J, with 16 bases between the two ends. This CDR3 comprises 14 residues. CDR3 in amino acids: CASKMQDRVTEAFF. The CDR3 DNA follows: TGTGCCAGCAAAATGCAGGACAGAGTCACTGAAGCTTTCTTT.

The chain recombines TRBV29-1 with TRBJ2-3; D gene unclear. The germline V gene encodes CDR1 SQVTM and CDR2 ANQGSEA. This CDR3 is built from 13 residues. The V gene lost 4 bases and the J gene lost 0 bases, with 8 bases spanning the gap. CDR3 DNA sequence: TGCAGCGTTGCCCCGACTAGCACAGATACGCAGTATTTT. This gives the protein CSVAPTSTDTQYF.

The CDR3 here is CASSYSNLAGVTTDTQYF. Here the CDR3 DNA reads TGTGCCAGCAGTTACTCGAACCTAGCGGGGGTGACCACAGATACGCAGTATTTT. The V and J genes are TRBV6-2 or TRBV6-3 and TRBJ2-3; 10 positions match TRBD2. Germline V gene sequence: CDR1 MNHEY, CDR2 SVGEGT. Trimming removed 0 bases from V and 2 bases from J; junction bases left unmatched: 8. The length of the CDR3 is 18 residues.

The rearrangement links TRBV28 to TRBJ1-4; a weak D match, TRBD1 (5 bases). Trimming took off 6 bases at V and 8 bases at J, with 13 bases between the two ends. In germline, CDR1 is MDHEN, CDR2 SYDVKM. The CDR3 spans 13 residues. The CDR3 region is CASRTGGGEKLFF. The DNA of the CDR3 is TGTGCCAGCAGGACGGGGGGTGGGGAAAAACTGTTTTTT.

The rearrangement links TRBV5-4 to TRBJ1-1, with TRBD1 as a possible D gene (5 bases). With 6 bases removed from V and 0 bases from J, the gap between germline ends came to 12 bases. The CDR3 has 14 amino acids. Germline values: CDR1 SGHNT, CDR2 YYREEE (reference sequence). CDR3 nucleotide sequence: TGTGCCAGCACCTATCAGACAGTGAACACTGAAGCTTTCTTT. It codes for CASTYQTVNTEAFF. Full variable domain (missing parts from reference TRBV5-4 and TRBJ1-1): ETGVTQSPTHLIKTRGQQVTLRCSSQSGHNTVSWYQQALGQGPQFIFQYYREEENGRGNFPPRFSGLQFPNYSSELNVNALELDDSALYLCASTYQTVNTEAFFGQGTRLTVV.

This chain's CDR3 is CASSFMYQETQYF. DNA for the CDR3: TGTGCCAGCAGCTTTATGTACCAAGAGACCCAGTACTTC. The chain couples TRBV11-3 to TRBJ2-5, with D unresolved. CDR1 is SGHNT and CDR2 is YENEEA in the germline V gene. V dropped 3 bases and J dropped 0 bases, with 5 bases sitting between them. The CDR3 totals 13 residues. Drawing the rest from reference TRBV11-3 and TRBJ2-5, the complete variable domain is EAGVVQSPRYKIIEKKQPVAFWCNPISGHNTLYWYLQNLGQGPELLIRYENEEAVDDSQLPKDRFSAERLKGVDSTLKIQPAELGDSAVYLCASSFMYQETQYFGPGTRLLVL.

The chain employs TRBV10-3 and TRBJ2-3; 11 bases align to TRBD2. CDR1 and CDR2 from the germline V gene are ENHRY and SYGVKD. The CDR3 is made up of 16 amino acids. V lost 7 bases and J lost 3; bases outside the gene matches: 9. The CDR3 protein is CAIKINSGGGTDTQYF. The CDR3 DNA is TGTGCCATCAAAATCAATAGCGGGGGGGGTACAGATACGCAGTATTTT.

This chain uses TRBV5-4 with TRBJ1-1, with 8 bases aligning to TRBD1. J gave up 7 bases and V 0 bases, and 2 bases lay outside the gene matches. Per germline, CDR1 SGHNT and CDR2 YYREEE (reference sequence). CDR3 size: 13 residues. In DNA form, the CDR3 reads TGTGCCAGCAGCTTGGATGGACAGGGTGAAGCTTTCTTT. Amino acids: CASSLDGQGEAFF. The full variable domain, rest sourced from reference TRBV5-4 and TRBJ1-1, is ETGVTQSPTHLIKTRGQQVTLRCSSQSGHNTVSWYQQALGQGPQFIFQYYREEENGRGNFPPRFSGLQFPNYSSELNVNALELDDSALYLCASSLDGQGEAFFGQGTRLTVV.

The chain uses TRBV7-8 and TRBJ2-1; D gene ambiguous. V was trimmed by 4 bases and J by 4 bases, leaving 26 bases between them. The CDR3 has 19 residues. Germline V gene lookup returns CDR1 SGHVS and CDR2 FQNEAQ. CDR3 loop: CASSYRFGSHTPGYNEQFF. The CDR3 DNA reads TGTGCCAGCAGCTATCGGTTCGGCTCACACACCCCAGGATACAATGAGCAGTTCTTC.

The genes are TRBV25-1 and TRBJ1-4; D might be TRBD1 (6 bases). V lost 8 bases to trimming and J lost 7 bases, with 17 bases between them. CDR3 length equals 14 residues. The germline gives CDR1 MGHDK, CDR2 SYGVNS. CDR3 in DNA: TGTGCCAGCTCCTACAGGGCAGAGAGTGAAAAACTGTTTTTT. It is translated as CASSYRAESEKLFF.

The V and J genes are TRBV19 and TRBJ1-1, with 9 bases lining up with TRBD1. With V trimmed by 7 bases and J by 6 bases, 9 bases remained unmatched. CDR1 is LNHDA and CDR2 is SQIVND in the germline V gene (reference sequence). The CDR3 has 14 residues. The CDR3 DNA reads as TGTGCCAGTACCGGCCCGGGACAGGGCTCTGAAGCTTTCTTT. Translation gives CASTGPGQGSEAFF.

The genes are TRBV27 and TRBJ2-5; 7 bases line up with TRBD1. CDR1 is MNHEY, CDR2 SMNVEV, per germline (reference sequence). The CDR3 extends over 15 amino acids. Trimming took 4 bases from V and 4 from J; bases not matched to a gene: 9. CDR3: CASSSGPDRAETQYF. The CDR3 coding sequence is TGTGCCAGCAGTTCCGGCCCCGACAGGGCAGAGACCCAGTACTTC.

The rearrangement links TRBV6-4 to TRBJ2-1; possible D gene TRBD2, 5 bases. The CDR3 is 15 amino acids. The V gene lost 2 bases and the J gene lost 6 bases, with 14 bases spanning the gap. From germline, CDR1 is MRHNA and CDR2 SNTAGT. CDR3 region: CASSDAPAGGNEQFF. Written as DNA, the CDR3 is TGTGCCAGCAGTGACGCTCCGGCGGGTGGCAATGAGCAGTTCTTC.

The V call is TRBV7-2, the J call TRBJ2-7; possible D gene TRBD1, 6 bases. The CDR3 extends over 14 amino acids. The germline gives CDR1 SGHTA, CDR2 FQGNSA. The V and J ends lost 2 bases and 2 bases respectively, with 10 bases between them. CDR3 sequence (DNA): TGTGCCAGCAGCTTAAGGGGACATGCCTACGAGCAGTACTTC. Translated: CASSLRGHAYEQYF.

J is TRBJ1-1 and V is TRBV4-3; no definite D call. The germline gives CDR1 LGHNA, CDR2 YSLEER. V lost 4 bases and J 7 bases, leaving 13 bases between the germline ends. The CDR3 has 13 amino acids. CDR3 bases: TGCGCCAGCAGCCCCTGGTTGGGGAGTGAAGCTTTCTTT. Residues: CASSPWLGSEAFF.

The genes are TRBV7-9 and TRBJ1-3; unclear D gene. The CDR3 contains 14 residues. Trimming stripped 5 bases from V and 3 bases from J, with 11 bases between. Germline CDR1 SEHNR, CDR2 FQNEAQ (reference sequence). The CDR3 sequence: CASSANAIGNTIYF. CDR3 sequence (DNA): TGTGCCAGCAGCGCAAATGCGATTGGAAACACCATATATTTT.